The 26 T cell receptor beta chains given below trace back to one sample, sequenced in a study of brain T cells in children with intractable seizures. The assay was immunoSEQ multiplex PCR, and TCRdb's table has in-frame clones only and misses some. The sample records roughly 120,000 clones, 94% being singletons. The sample here was peripheral blood, taken at surgery. These receptor sequences come from a boy in the first two years of life with hemimegalencephaly and intractable seizures.

V usage is TRBV24-1 and J usage is TRBJ2-1; 10 nucleotides line up with TRBD2. The ends lost 0 bases at V and 7 bases at J; junction bases unmatched: 2. CDR3 size: 15 residues. Germline loops: CDR1 KGHDR, CDR2 SFDVKD. The CDR3 DNA follows: TGTGCCACCAGTGATTTGACTAGCGGGGCGAATGAGCAGTTCTTC. This encodes CATSDLTSGANEQFF.

The chain employs TRBV24-1 and TRBJ2-2; D is undetermined. The CDR3 loop spans 14 amino acids. Germline loops: CDR1 KGHDR, CDR2 SFDVKD. The ends were cut back, 2 bases at V and 5 bases at J, with 8 bases in the middle. The CDR3 loop is CATSDSSRTGELFF. In DNA, the CDR3 is TGTGCCACCAGTGATTCGTCCCGGACCGGGGAGCTGTTTTTT.

In DNA form, the CDR3 reads TGTGCCAGCAGTTATCCGAGCGGGAGGGTCTACAATGAGCAGTTCTTC. Protein product: CASSYPSGRVYNEQFF. This chain links TRBV6-5 with TRBJ2-1, with TRBD2 matching over 10 bases. J gave up 3 bases and V 3 bases, and 5 bases lay outside the gene matches. CDR3 length: 16 amino acids. Germline V gene lookup returns CDR1 MNHEY and CDR2 SVGAGI.

This clone was seen only a few times. The chain uses TRBV7-9 and TRBJ1-1; D uncertain. The CDR3 sequence is 14 residues long. Trimming removed 5 bases at V and 2 bases at J, with 12 bases between. From germline, CDR1 is SEHNR and CDR2 FQNEAQ (reference sequence). The CDR3: CASSPFEGNTEAFF. In DNA, the CDR3 is TGTGCCAGCAGCCCGTTCGAGGGCAACACTGAAGCTTTCTTT.

The chain employs TRBV7-2 and TRBJ1-6; D call uncertain. The CDR3 length is 13 residues. V lost 2 bases, J lost 8 bases, and 7 bases lay in between. Looked up from germline, CDR1 is SGHTA and CDR2 is FQGNSA. The CDR3 sequence: CASSLLGHSPLHF. For the CDR3, the DNA is TGTGCCAGCAGCTTATTAGGGCATTCACCCCTCCACTTT.

This sequence joins TRBV7-9 and TRBJ2-7; D ambiguous. Looked up from germline, CDR1 is SEHNR and CDR2 is FQNEAQ (reference sequence). The CDR3 is made up of 15 amino acids. V was clipped by 5 bases and J by 2 bases, with 16 bases between them. The CDR3 region has the DNA TGTGCCAGCAGCCCAGCGCGAAGCCGAACCTACGAGCAGTACTTC. The encoded protein is CASSPARSRTYEQYF.

The chain employs TRBV28 and TRBJ1-5; 8 bases are shared with TRBD1. CDR1 and CDR2 (germline): MDHEN, SYDVKM. This CDR3 has 15 residues. The V and J ends lost 8 bases and 4 bases, in that order; junction bases with no gene match: 10. The CDR3 DNA reads TGTGCCAGCTATGATAGACAGGGGACTAATCAGCCCCAGCATTTT. Its protein is CASYDRQGTNQPQHF.

Concerning this clone itself: At one of its ends the junction is not consistent with the germline gene, which may arise from a read error. The chain employs TRBV6-5 and TRBJ2-7; TRBD1 matches at 8 bases. The germline gives CDR1 MNHEY, CDR2 SVGAGI. This CDR3 is built from 16 residues. CDR3 DNA: TGTGCCAGCAGCTACTCAACAGGGGGAGTTGCCTACGAGCAGTACTTC. This translates into CASSYSTGGVAYEQYF.

With respect to this clone: Other DNA sequences in the same sample also yield this CDR3. This sequence joins TRBV6-6 and TRBJ2-7, with D perhaps being TRBD1 or TRBD2 (6 bases each). The CDR3 consists of 14 residues. CDR1 is MNHNY and CDR2 is SVGAGI in the germline V gene (reference sequence). The V end was cut by 0 bases, the J end by 4 bases, with 10 bases between. For the CDR3, the DNA is TGTGCCAGCAGTTACTCAGAGGGGGGATACGAGCAGTACTTC. Its protein product is CASSYSEGGYEQYF.

This clone was counted a single time. The chain combines TRBV4-2 with TRBJ2-7; a possible D gene is TRBD1 (5 bases). The CDR3 is 14 residues long. The V and J ends lost 0 bases and 5 bases respectively, with 11 bases between them. Germline V lookup: CDR1 LGHNA, CDR2 YNFKEQ. CDR3 region: CASSQDARVNEQYF. The CDR3 DNA follows: TGTGCCAGCAGCCAAGACGCCAGGGTAAACGAGCAGTACTTC.

V gene TRBV10-1 combines with J gene TRBJ1-6, with D possibly being TRBD1 (5 bases). V was pared by 7 bases and J by 7 bases, with 14 bases between. The CDR3 runs 14 residues. Germline V gene lookup returns CDR1 WNHNN and CDR2 SYGVQD (reference sequence). CDR3 DNA sequence: TGCGCCAGCAACCTCAGGGTAAGGAATTCACCCCTCCACTTT. Protein product: CASNLRVRNSPLHF.

The genes are TRBV27 and TRBJ1-4; no clear D. V was pared by 5 bases and J by 0 bases, with 16 bases between. The CDR3 runs 17 residues. Germline V gives CDR1 MNHEY, CDR2 SMNVEV (reference sequence). CDR3 coding DNA: TGTGCCAGCAGTCGTTTTTTTATCGGGTCAACTAATGAAAAACTGTTTTTT. It codes for CASSRFFIGSTNEKLFF. The full variable domain, in which reference TRBV27 and TRBJ1-4 provide the parts outside the CDR3, is EAQVTQNPRYLITVTGKKLTVTCSQNMNHEYMSWYRQDPGLGLRQIYYSMNVEVTDKGDVPEGYKVSRKEKRNFPLILESPSPNQTSLYFCASSRFFIGSTNEKLFFGSGTQLSVL.

Notes on this clone: One end of the junction fails to match germline, which may point to a read error. This chain uses TRBV11-3 with TRBJ2-1; D remains ambiguous. Germline V gene data show CDR1 as SGHNT and CDR2 as YENEEA. This CDR3 region has 13 residues. The CDR3 protein is CASSLVRSAGSVF. CDR3 DNA: TGTGCCAGCAGCTTAGTACGCAGCGCAGGATCGGTCTTC.

The DNA of the CDR3 is TGTGCCAGCTCACCGGGGTTCCACAATGAGCAGTTCTTC. Protein product: CASSPGFHNEQFF. The chain joins TRBV18 to TRBJ2-1; D is unresolved. Between the trimmed V and J ends, which lost 3 bases and 5 bases, there was a span of 8 bases. Germline assignment: CDR1 KGHSH and CDR2 LQKENI. The CDR3 covers 13 residues.

V is TRBV19 and J is TRBJ1-2; D is unresolved. From germline, CDR1 is LNHDA and CDR2 SQIVND (reference sequence). V lost 6 bases and J 5 bases, leaving 16 bases between the germline ends. CDR3 size: 14 residues. As DNA, the CDR3 is TGTGCCAGTAGAGGATTGCGGACTGTTTATGGCTACACCTTC. Translated, it gives CASRGLRTVYGYTF.

This chain links TRBV11-1 with TRBJ1-1; 12 nucleotides agree with TRBD1. Germline CDR1 and CDR2: SGHAT and FQDESV (reference sequence). The CDR3 loop spans 15 amino acids. Trimming cost V 2 bases and J 4 bases; bases outside gene matches: 2. This CDR3 reads CASSLPGQGATEAFF. In DNA form, the CDR3 reads TGTGCCAGCAGCTTACCGGGACAGGGGGCCACTGAAGCTTTCTTT.

The gene calls are TRBV6-2 or TRBV6-3 and TRBJ1-5, with a tentative D call TRBD1 (6 bases). V was clipped by 2 bases and J by 7 bases, with 12 bases between them. Germline V gives CDR1 MNHEY, CDR2 SVGEGT. CDR3 size: 14 residues. CDR3 protein: CASSYGGQGQPQHF. CDR3 nucleotide sequence: TGTGCCAGCAGTTACGGGGGGCAGGGGCAGCCCCAGCATTTT.

In its sample, this clone was seen once. The chain carries TRBV28 and TRBJ1-4; 7 bases agree with TRBD1. The V and J ends lost 5 bases and 0 bases, in that order; junction bases with no gene match: 9. Germline loops: CDR1 MDHEN, CDR2 SYDVKM. The CDR3 sequence is 17 residues long. The CDR3 sequence: CASSLHQGVATNEKLFF. The CDR3 DNA reads as TGTGCCAGCAGTCTACACCAGGGGGTTGCAACTAATGAAAAACTGTTTTTT.

The chain uses TRBV18 and TRBJ2-3; 14 bases match TRBD2. Germline V gives CDR1 KGHSH, CDR2 LQKENI. V lost 3 bases to trimming and J lost 2 bases; unmatched junction nucleotides: 10. The CDR3 spans 19 residues. The CDR3 region has the DNA TGTGCCAGCTCACCGCTCCCGGGACTAGCGGGAGTCCACACAGATACGCAGTATTTT. Protein: CASSPLPGLAGVHTDTQYF.

V is TRBV3-1 (or the pseudogene TRBV3-2) and J is TRBJ2-5; 13 bases are shared with TRBD2. Germline assignment: CDR1 LGHDT and CDR2 YNNKEL (reference sequence). The CDR3 loop spans 16 amino acids. The trim removed 5 bases at V and 1 base at J, leaving 4 bases unmatched. CDR3 bases: TGTGCCAGCAGCTCGAGACTAGCGGGGGGCCAAGAGACCCAGTACTTC. This translates into CASSSRLAGGQETQYF.

The chain joins TRBV6-5 to TRBJ2-7, with 8 nucleotides matching TRBD2. The CDR3 length is 12 residues. J lost 3 bases, V lost 8 bases, and 3 bases had no gene match. In germline, CDR1 is MNHEY, CDR2 SVGAGI. CDR3 protein: CASAGGHYEQYF. CDR3 sequence (DNA): TGTGCCAGCGCGGGAGGTCACTACGAGCAGTACTTC.

The V and J genes are TRBV28 and TRBJ2-7; D is possibly TRBD2 (6 bases). The length of the CDR3 is 16 residues. Germline lookup yields CDR1 MDHEN and CDR2 SYDVKM. Trimming took off 5 bases at V and 2 bases at J, with 19 bases between the two ends. The CDR3 nucleotides read TGTGCCAGCAGTCCCGCTTCGGTAGCGGTAACCTACGAGCAGTACTTC. This sequence encodes CASSPASVAVTYEQYF.

V usage is TRBV24-1 and J usage is TRBJ1-5, with D possibly being TRBD1 (5 bases). Per the germline V gene, CDR1 is KGHDR and CDR2 is SFDVKD. This CDR3 contains 14 residues. V was trimmed by 3 bases and J by 4 bases, leaving 9 bases between them. The CDR3 DNA follows: TGTGCCACCAGTGATAAGGGGAGGAATCAGCCCCAGCATTTT. It codes for CATSDKGRNQPQHF.

This chain connects TRBV5-5 to TRBJ2-7, with TRBD2 identical over 7 bases. CDR1 and CDR2 from the germline V gene are SGHKS and YYEKEE (reference sequence). The CDR3 is 15 amino acids. V dropped 1 base and J dropped 0; count of bases not matched to a gene: 4. CDR3 coding DNA: TGTGCCAGCAGCTTGCGGCTAGCGGTCTCCTACGAGCAGTACTTC. Protein: CASSLRLAVSYEQYF. Looking up the rest from reference TRBV5-5 and TRBJ2-7 gives the full variable domain: DAGVTQSPTHLIKTRGQQVTLRCSPISGHKSVSWYQQVLGQGPQFIFQYYEKEERGRGNFPDRFSARQFPNYSSELNVNALLLGDSALYLCASSLRLAVSYEQYFGPGTRLTVT.

This rearrangement joins TRBV10-1 to TRBJ2-7; D uncertain. CDR1 is WNHNN, CDR2 SYGVQD, per germline (reference sequence). V lost 4 bases, J lost 2 bases, and 9 bases lay in between. CDR3 length: 13 residues. CDR3 nucleotides: TGCGCCAGCAGTGGCAGGCCCCCCTACGAGCAGTACTTC. It translates to CASSGRPPYEQYF.

The chain uses TRBV1 and TRBJ2-3; the table's TRBD2 call for D was not verified on the DNA. TRBV1 is given as a pseudogene. The CDR3 extends over 16 amino acids. CDR3 DNA sequence: TGCACCAGCGCTTCTTGGGAGGGTGTACTCACAGATACGCAGTATTTT. Its protein product is CTSASWEGVLTDTQYF.